Below, 31 T cell receptor beta chains from the same sample are listed, as sequenced in a study of blood T cell repertoires in COVID-19. Sequencing was performed with immunoSEQ multiplex PCR; in TCRdb, only in-frame clones are kept and a portion is missing. The sample has 250,000 or so clones, nearly 90% seen once. Sequencing was done on a sample of peripheral blood. The receptors originated from a woman aged 60-70 years with COVID-19, enrolled during active disease.

DNA of the CDR3: TGTGCCAGCAGCAACACCGGGGGTCCTGGAAACACCATATATTTT. This codes for CASSNTGGPGNTIYF. The chain links TRBV9 to TRBJ1-3; D might be TRBD1 (5 bases). Germline assignment: CDR1 SGDLS and CDR2 YYNGEE. V was shortened by 4 bases and J by 2 bases, with 13 bases between the two germline ends. The CDR3 length is 15 residues.

This chain links TRBV9 with TRBJ1-3; unclear D gene. Germline V gives CDR1 SGDLS, CDR2 YYNGEE. CDR3 length: 11 amino acids. V lost 4 bases and J 5 bases, leaving 4 bases between the germline ends. DNA for the CDR3: TGTGCCAGCAGCCAGAGAAACACCATATATTTT. This gives the protein CASSQRNTIYF.

The chain joins TRBV7-9 to TRBJ2-7; a weak D match, TRBD2 (6 bases). Trimming took off 5 bases at V and 3 bases at J, with 23 bases between the two ends. The CDR3 contains 17 residues. CDR1 SEHNR and CDR2 FQNEAQ come from the germline V gene (reference sequence). The CDR3 DNA reads as TGTGCCAGCAGCCACCCGGCGGGGTGGGCGGATAACTACGAGCAGTACTTC. Amino acid sequence: CASSHPAGWADNYEQYF. Using reference TRBV7-9 and TRBJ2-7 for the parts outside the CDR3, the full variable domain is DTGVSQNPRHKITKRGQNVTFRCDPISEHNRLYWYRQTLGQGPEFLTYFQNEAQLEKSRLLSDRFSAERPKGSFSTLEIQRTEQGDSAMYLCASSHPAGWADNYEQYFGPGTRLTVT.

The CDR3 sequence: CASSYNAEAFF. In DNA, the CDR3 is TGTGCCAGCAGTTACAACGCTGAAGCTTTCTTT. The chain joins TRBV6-1 to TRBJ1-1, with D uncertain. Trimming shortened V by 5 bases and J by 6 bases, and 7 bases separated the two germline ends. Looked up from germline, CDR1 is MNHNS and CDR2 is SASEGT. The CDR3 totals 11 residues.

The rearrangement joins TRBV2 to TRBJ1-2, with a weak D call TRBD1 (5 bases). Germline V gene lookup returns CDR1 SNHLY and CDR2 FYNNEI. The CDR3 is 15 residues long. Trimming took off 1 base at V and 8 bases at J, with 17 bases between the two ends. The CDR3, as DNA: TGTGCCAGCAGTGAAGGACCCCAGGGTTGGGGAGGCTACACCTTC. This gives the protein CASSEGPQGWGGYTF.

J is TRBJ1-2 and V is TRBV6-2 or TRBV6-3; D gene ambiguous. CDR1 and CDR2 from the germline V gene are MNHEY and SVGEGT. This CDR3 contains 16 residues. The V gene lost 1 base and the J gene lost 5 bases, with 17 bases spanning the gap. The CDR3 sequence: CASSYFRPGLEYGYTF. In DNA, the CDR3 is TGTGCCAGCAGTTACTTCCGCCCGGGATTGGAGTATGGCTACACCTTC.

V is TRBV19 and J is TRBJ1-2, with D possibly matching TRBD1 (5 bases). Germline CDR1 LNHDA, CDR2 SQIVND (reference sequence). The CDR3 is 15 amino acids. Trimming removed 4 bases at V and 5 bases at J, with 17 bases between. The chain's CDR3 is CASSSHAGGGYGYTF. In DNA, the CDR3 is TGTGCCAGTAGTAGCCACGCCGGGGGAGGGTATGGCTACACCTTC.

This rearrangement joins TRBV2 to TRBJ1-4, with D unresolved. Germline loops: CDR1 SNHLY, CDR2 FYNNEI. The V end lost 3 bases, the J end lost 4 bases, and 6 bases lay between the germline ends. The CDR3 spans 13 residues. CDR3 residues: CASSDLGNEKLFF. As DNA, the CDR3 is TGTGCCAGCAGTGATCTAGGTAATGAAAAACTGTTTTTT.

This clone was seen just once. The chain couples TRBV27 to TRBJ1-1; D gene ambiguous. The CDR3 runs to 12 residues. V shed 5 bases and J shed 1 base, with 5 bases lying between them. Germline CDR1 reads MNHEY; CDR2 reads SMNVEV (reference sequence). CDR3 residues: CASSTTNTEAFF. The CDR3 region has the DNA TGTGCCAGCAGTACAACGAACACTGAAGCTTTCTTT.

The genes are TRBV3-1 (or the pseudogene TRBV3-2) and TRBJ1-2; a possible D gene is TRBD1 (5 bases). Germline CDR1 reads LGHDT; CDR2 reads YNNKEL (reference sequence). The CDR3 has 12 residues. V lost 4 bases and J lost 3, with 6 bases in between. Here the CDR3 reads CASSPGDYGYTF. CDR3 sequence (DNA): TGTGCCAGCAGCCCGGGGGACTATGGCTACACCTTC.

The V gene is TRBV6-5, the J gene TRBJ2-7; 9 nucleotides line up with TRBD2. This CDR3 contains 13 residues. CDR1 MNHEY and CDR2 SVGAGI come from the germline V gene. V was pared by 7 bases and J by 3 bases, with 4 bases of the junction left unmatched. The CDR3 nucleotides are TGTGCCAGCATCCCTAGCGGGGTCTACGAGCAGTACTTC. It codes for CASIPSGVYEQYF.

V is TRBV6-2 or TRBV6-3 and J is TRBJ2-1, with 8 nucleotides matching TRBD2. Unmatched junction bases numbered 1, after V lost 3 bases and J lost 0 bases. CDR1 and CDR2 (germline): MNHEY, SVGEGT. CDR3 length: 15 residues. The CDR3 region is CASSYSGASYNEQFF. DNA of the CDR3: TGTGCCAGCAGTTATAGCGGGGCCTCCTACAATGAGCAGTTCTTC.

The CDR3 sequence: CASSYSLRTSTDTQYF. The CDR3 bases are TGTGCCAGCAGTTACTCGCTCAGAACAAGCACAGATACGCAGTATTTT. This sequence joins TRBV6-2 or TRBV6-3 and TRBJ2-3; D not certain. The CDR3 covers 16 residues. The V end lost 0 bases, the J end lost 0 bases, and 10 bases lay between the germline ends. Per germline, CDR1 MNHEY and CDR2 SVGEGT.

The chain is built from TRBV6-2 or TRBV6-3 and TRBJ2-4, with TRBD2 matching over 14 bases. There are 21 residues in the CDR3. CDR1 and CDR2 from the germline V gene are MNHEY and SVGEGT. After removal of 0 bases from V and 0 bases from J, the junction contained 10 bases not matched to a gene. The CDR3 sequence: CASSYSIGGTSGGVAKNIQYF. The CDR3 nucleotides read TGTGCCAGCAGTTACTCGATCGGCGGGACTAGCGGGGGTGTAGCCAAAAACATTCAGTACTTC.

Turning to this clone: An end of the junction differs from the germline gene, which may be a read error. This chain's CDR3 is CASSEGGPVPDF. The CDR3 DNA reads as TGTGCCAGCAGTGAAGGGGGGCCAGTCCCCGATTTT. The rearrangement links TRBV2 to TRBJ1-5, with D perhaps matching TRBD1 (6 bases). Germline V lookup: CDR1 SNHLY, CDR2 FYNNEI. The length of the CDR3 is 12 residues.

The genes are TRBV4-1 and TRBJ2-7; D not resolved. Germline V gene sequence: CDR1 MGHRA, CDR2 YSYEKL. This CDR3 is 14 amino acids long. V lost 1 base, J lost 2 bases, and 9 bases lay in between. The CDR3 region is CASSQVSSTYEQYF. The CDR3 DNA reads TGCGCCAGCAGCCAAGTAAGCTCCACCTACGAGCAGTACTTC.

V usage is TRBV6-2 or TRBV6-3 and J usage is TRBJ1-2, with a tentative D call TRBD1 (6 bases). CDR1 and CDR2 from the germline V gene are MNHEY and SVGEGT. The CDR3 has 13 amino acids. V was pared by 4 bases and J by 4 bases, with 10 bases between. CDR3 protein: CASSWDNLYGYTF. The CDR3 region has the DNA TGTGCCAGCAGTTGGGACAATCTCTATGGCTACACCTTC.

The CDR3 nucleotides read TGTGCCAGCAGCCCGACAGGGGGCCTTGATTACACTGAAGCTTTCTTT. The encoded protein is CASSPTGGLDYTEAFF. The V gene is TRBV5-4, the J gene TRBJ1-1; 10 positions agree with TRBD1. This CDR3 has 16 residues. CDR1 and CDR2 (germline): SGHNT, YYREEE (reference sequence). V lost 4 bases, J lost 3 bases, and 9 bases stayed unmatched. The whole variable domain, filled in from reference TRBV5-4 and TRBJ1-1, reads ETGVTQSPTHLIKTRGQQVTLRCSSQSGHNTVSWYQQALGQGPQFIFQYYREEENGRGNFPPRFSGLQFPNYSSELNVNALELDDSALYLCASSPTGGLDYTEAFFGQGTRLTVV.

The table lists this clone with a count of one. This sequence joins TRBV15 and TRBJ1-1; D ambiguous. Trimming pared 1 base from V and 5 bases from J, leaving 5 bases between. The CDR3 has 12 residues. CDR1 LNHNV and CDR2 YYDKDF come from the germline V gene (reference sequence). The CDR3: CATSRGETEAFF. CDR3 coding DNA: TGTGCCACCAGCAGAGGGGAGACTGAAGCTTTCTTT.

This clone was counted a few times. The germline gene is not matched at one end of the junction; a read error may be the cause. The CDR3 loop reads CASSLKTGAIVTDF. Written as DNA, the CDR3 is TGTGCCAGCAGCTTGAAGACAGGGGCAATAGTTACGGACTTC. The gene calls are TRBV5-4 and TRBJ2-7; 8 nucleotides match TRBD1. The CDR3 covers 14 residues. Germline loops: CDR1 SGHNT, CDR2 YYREEE (reference sequence).

The chain has TRBV19 and TRBJ2-5, with 10 nucleotides matching TRBD2. This CDR3 spans 19 amino acids. V was clipped by 1 base and J by 0 bases; unmatched bases: 11. Looked up from germline, CDR1 is LNHDA and CDR2 is SQIVND (reference sequence). The CDR3 is CASSIVVSSGGLYQETQYF. CDR3 bases: TGTGCCAGTAGTATAGTGGTGTCTAGCGGGGGCCTTTACCAAGAGACCCAGTACTTC.

The genes are TRBV5-6 and TRBJ1-2; 11 nucleotides match TRBD1. V dropped 3 bases and J dropped 0; count of bases not matched to a gene: 4. CDR3 size: 16 residues. CDR1 and CDR2 (germline): SGHDT, YYEEEE. The CDR3 spells CASSSGTGGTNYGYTF. Written as DNA, the CDR3 is TGTGCCAGCAGCTCTGGGACAGGGGGGACTAACTATGGCTACACCTTC.

This clone was seen only once. The CDR3 reads CASSLGGGPGPFF. DNA for the CDR3: TGTGCCAGCAGCTTGGGGGGAGGACCAGGACCTTTCTTT. The gene calls are TRBV5-4 and TRBJ1-1, with D uncertain. The CDR3 totals 13 residues. Germline CDR1 reads SGHNT; CDR2 reads YYREEE (reference sequence). Trimming stripped 0 bases from V and 12 bases from J, with 15 bases between.

This clone has at least ten counts. CDR3 in amino acids: CASSFSGGLEAFF. The CDR3 DNA is TGTGCCAGCAGTTTTTCAGGGGGTCTGGAAGCTTTCTTT. The chain links TRBV12-3 or TRBV12-4 to TRBJ1-1, with 7 nucleotides matching TRBD1. J gave up 8 bases and V 3 bases, and 6 bases lay outside the gene matches. The CDR3 contains 13 residues.

V usage is TRBV3-1 (or the pseudogene TRBV3-2) and J usage is TRBJ2-3; possible D gene TRBD1, 5 bases. V lost 2 bases and J 2 bases, leaving 11 bases between the germline ends. Germline V CDR1 and CDR2: LGHDT, YNNKEL (reference sequence). CDR3 length equals 15 residues. The CDR3 spells CASSQLRTTTDTQYF. CDR3 DNA sequence: TGTGCCAGCAGCCAATTAAGGACAACCACAGATACGCAGTATTTT.

This chain uses TRBV5-1 with TRBJ1-6; a possible D gene is TRBD1 (6 bases). Germline CDR1 SGHRS, CDR2 YFSETQ. Between the trimmed V and J ends, which lost 3 bases and 7 bases, there was a span of 26 bases. The CDR3 has 19 residues. The CDR3 here is CASSSGTTTHLLSNSPLHF. DNA for the CDR3: TGCGCCAGCAGCTCTGGGACAACGACACACCTATTGAGCAATTCACCCCTCCACTTT.

This clone turned up a few times. Here the CDR3 DNA reads TGTGCCAGCAGTAACGAAGGGACTAGCGGGGGCACAGATACGCAGTATTTT. Translation: CASSNEGTSGGTDTQYF. The chain recombines TRBV7-3 with TRBJ2-3; 13 bases are a match to TRBD2. Trimming removed 6 bases from V and 1 base from J; junction bases left unmatched: 7. CDR1 SGHTA and CDR2 FQGTGA come from the germline V gene. The CDR3 contains 17 residues.

The J gene is TRBJ1-1, the V gene TRBV7-2; D is unresolved. Trimming shortened V by 5 bases and J by 6 bases, and 16 bases separated the two germline ends. Looked up from germline, CDR1 is SGHTA and CDR2 is FQGNSA. The CDR3 extends over 14 amino acids. CDR3 DNA sequence: TGTGCCAGCAGCCCTCACGGAGTATGGTCTGAAGCTTTCTTT. Amino acid sequence: CASSPHGVWSEAFF.

This clone has a single count. The chain couples TRBV3-1 (or the pseudogene TRBV3-2) to TRBJ2-3, with TRBD2 identical over 9 bases. This CDR3 is built from 16 residues. Germline lookup yields CDR1 LGHDT and CDR2 YNNKEL (reference sequence). The V and J ends lost 0 bases and 1 base, in that order; junction bases with no gene match: 2. CDR3: CASSQEASGGTDTQYF. CDR3 DNA: TGTGCCAGCAGCCAAGAGGCTAGCGGGGGCACAGATACGCAGTATTTT.

The genes are TRBV5-1 and TRBJ2-2, with 9 bases lining up with TRBD1. Germline CDR1 SGHRS, CDR2 YFSETQ. CDR3 length: 17 amino acids. V was clipped by 0 bases and J by 2 bases; unmatched bases: 5. For the CDR3, the DNA is TGCGCCAGCAGCTTGGGGATGGGACAGGGCAACACCGGGGAGCTGTTTTTT. This codes for CASSLGMGQGNTGELFF.

This clone was seen once. The chain joins TRBV18 to TRBJ2-7, with 10 bases aligning to TRBD2. This CDR3 region has 16 residues. Germline-derived CDR1 and CDR2 are KGHSH and LQKENI. With 2 bases clipped from V and 4 bases from J, the junction kept 8 bases outside the gene matches. CDR3 sequence reads: CASSPMLAGASYEQYF. CDR3 bases: TGTGCCAGCTCACCAATGCTAGCGGGGGCATCATACGAGCAGTACTTC.